These 29 T cell receptor beta chains came from one sample sequenced in a study of T cells in Graves' hyperthyroidism and ophthalmopathy. TCR beta CDR3 region amplification was performed from RNA transcripts. The TCR CDR3 first-round RT-PCR relied on the HTBI primer set. TCRdb recomputed calls from the multiplex PCR reads with MiXCR, one row per CDR3 protein. The data contain 300,000 to 450,000 distinct CDR3 sequences, approximately 17% of them seen just once; the ten biggest clones take up almost 35%. Source material: blood. The receptors were sampled from a woman aged 25 to 39 with Graves' hyperthyroidism that later progressed to Graves' ophthalmopathy.

This clonotype was found many times. V is TRBV29-1 and J is TRBJ2-7; 9 bases line up with TRBD1. Unmatched junction bases numbered 4, after V lost 4 bases and J lost 3 bases. The CDR3 spans 13 residues. Germline V lookup: CDR1 SQVTM, CDR2 ANQGSEA. CDR3 amino acids: CSVGPGQGYEQYF. As DNA, the CDR3 is TGCAGCGTTGGGCCGGGACAGGGCTACGAGCAGTACTTC.

The chain couples TRBV3-1 to TRBJ2-5; D may be TRBD2 (5 bases). The germline V gene has CDR1 LGHDT and CDR2 YNNKEL (reference sequence). V was shortened by 6 bases and J by 0 bases, with 11 bases between the two germline ends. The CDR3 extends over 14 amino acids. Here the CDR3 reads CASRREEDQETQYF. In DNA form, the CDR3 reads TGTGCCAGCAGACGAGAGGAGGACCAAGAGACCCAGTACTTC.

This clonotype was seen repeatedly, ten times or more. The V call is TRBV28, the J call TRBJ2-1; weak D call: TRBD1 (5 bases). CDR1 is MDHEN and CDR2 is SYDVKM in the germline V gene. V lost 6 bases, J lost 5 bases, and 17 bases lay in between. The CDR3 loop spans 15 amino acids. The DNA for the CDR3 is TGTGCCAGCAGACCTCCAATCGACAGCCACAATGAGCAGTTCTTC. It is translated as CASRPPIDSHNEQFF.

There are a few counts of this clonotype. V gene TRBV6-5 combines with J gene TRBJ2-1; tentative D call: TRBD2 (6 bases). The CDR3 runs 17 residues. The V gene lost 4 bases and the J gene lost 1 base, with 17 bases spanning the gap. Looked up from germline, CDR1 is MNHEY and CDR2 is SVGAGI. The CDR3, as DNA: TGTGCCAGCAGTTCCCAACGGCGGGAAAAATCCTACAATGAGCAGTTCTTC. Amino acid sequence: CASSSQRREKSYNEQFF.

At least ten counts were recorded for this clonotype. The chain has TRBV12-3 or TRBV12-4 and TRBJ2-7, with 13 bases identical to TRBD2. The ends lost 5 bases at V and 3 bases at J; junction bases unmatched: 4. The CDR3 is 15 residues long. Written as DNA, the CDR3 is TGTGCCAGCAGTGGGGGACTAGCGGGAAGCTACGAGCAGTACTTC. This codes for CASSGGLAGSYEQYF.

This clonotype came up a few times. The chain has TRBV9 and TRBJ1-5; D not resolved. This CDR3 is built from 12 residues. Per germline, CDR1 SGDLS and CDR2 YYNGEE. V dropped 2 bases and J dropped 10 bases, with 10 bases sitting between them. The CDR3 protein is CASSVAGPPQHF. The CDR3 region has the DNA TGTGCCAGCAGCGTTGCCGGGCCCCCCCAGCATTTT.

The chain joins TRBV20-1 to TRBJ1-5; D is possibly TRBD1 (5 bases). The V end lost 0 bases, the J end lost 3 bases, and 12 bases lay between the germline ends. The length of the CDR3 is 15 residues. From germline, CDR1 is DFQATT and CDR2 SNEGSKA (reference sequence). The CDR3 loop reads CSAREGRGINQPQHF. The CDR3 DNA follows: TGCAGTGCTAGAGAGGGACGGGGGATCAATCAGCCCCAGCATTTT.

As to this clonotype: One end of the junction is discordant with germline, which a read error may explain. The chain recombines TRBV11-1 with TRBJ2-5; D remains ambiguous. The CDR3 consists of 15 residues. Germline-derived CDR1 and CDR2 are SGHAT and FQDESV (reference sequence). The CDR3 sequence: CASSPWFAVQETQYF. Here the CDR3 DNA reads TGCGCCAGCAGCCCCTGGTTCGCGGTCCAAGAGACCCAGTACTTC.

This clonotype was seen many times. CDR3: CASNTGIGTEAFF. CDR3 DNA sequence: TGTGCCAGCAATACAGGGATCGGCACTGAAGCTTTCTTT. The chain recombines TRBV2 with TRBJ1-1, with D possibly matching TRBD1 (6 bases). Germline V lookup: CDR1 SNHLY, CDR2 FYNNEI. CDR3 length: 13 amino acids. V lost 7 bases, J lost 4 bases, and 13 bases lay in between.

Many counts were recorded for this clonotype. This rearrangement joins TRBV28 to TRBJ2-7; no reliable D call. CDR3 length: 14 amino acids. Germline-derived CDR1 and CDR2 are MDHEN and SYDVKM. Trimming removed 6 bases from V and 0 bases from J, with 12 bases in between. Here the CDR3 DNA reads TGTGCCAGCAGGTTGGTTACCTCCTCCTACGAGCAGTACTTC. Encoded protein: CASRLVTSSYEQYF.

The chain combines TRBV6-2 or TRBV6-3 with TRBJ1-3; unclear D gene. CDR1 is MNHEY, CDR2 SVGEGT, per germline. The germline V and J ends were trimmed by 7 bases and 4 bases, with 26 bases remaining between them. This CDR3 has 18 residues. The CDR3 here is CASNMDWEQSARGNTIYF. CDR3 bases: TGTGCCAGCAACATGGATTGGGAACAGTCAGCCCGCGGAAACACCATATATTTT.

This clonotype has at least ten counts. The chain recombines TRBV27 with TRBJ2-7, with 9 bases aligning to TRBD1. CDR1 is MNHEY and CDR2 is SMNVEV in the germline V gene (reference sequence). The CDR3 has 16 amino acids. With 6 bases clipped from V and 0 bases from J, the junction kept 9 bases outside the gene matches. The CDR3 DNA follows: TGTGCCAGCAGGGGGGGGGACAGGGCGAGCTCCTACGAGCAGTACTTC. Residues: CASRGGDRASSYEQYF.

The V call is TRBV18, the J call TRBJ1-5; D is perhaps TRBD1 (6 bases). In germline, CDR1 is KGHSH, CDR2 LQKENI. This CDR3 has 16 amino acids. The ends were cut back, 3 bases at V and 3 bases at J, with 15 bases in the middle. The CDR3 here is CASSPESGGANQPQHF. In nucleotides, the CDR3 is TGTGCCAGCTCACCGGAGTCCGGGGGCGCCAATCAGCCCCAGCATTTT. The full variable domain, in which reference TRBV18 and TRBJ1-5 provide the parts outside the CDR3, is NAGVMQNPRHLVRRRGQEARLRCSPMKGHSHVYWYRQLPEEGLKFMVYLQKENIIDESGMPKERFSAEFPKEGPSILRIQQVVRGDSAAYFCASSPESGGANQPQHFGDGTRLSIL.

V usage is TRBV7-9 and J usage is TRBJ2-3; D gene uncertain. CDR3 length equals 13 residues. The germline V and J ends were trimmed by 8 bases and 1 base, with 10 bases remaining between them. Germline CDR1 SEHNR, CDR2 FQNEAQ (reference sequence). The CDR3 coding sequence is TGTGCCAGCGGGCCCTTGGGCACAGATACGCAGTATTTT. It encodes CASGPLGTDTQYF.

In its sample, this clonotype was seen many times. This chain joins TRBV10-3 and TRBJ2-2, with D hard to call. V was shortened by 3 bases and J by 3 bases, with 5 bases between the two germline ends. Germline V gene data show CDR1 as ENHRY and CDR2 as SYGVKD. This CDR3 has 13 amino acids. This chain's CDR3 is CAISERDTGELFF. For the CDR3, the DNA is TGTGCCATCAGTGAAAGGGACACCGGGGAGCTGTTTTTT.

This clonotype has ten or more counts. This chain links TRBV5-1 with TRBJ2-3; the match to TRBD1 covers 7 bases. With V trimmed by 4 bases and J by 0 bases, 2 bases remained unmatched. This CDR3 is built from 14 residues. CDR1 and CDR2 from the germline V gene are SGHRS and YFSETQ. The CDR3 nucleotides are TGCGCCAGCAGCGTGGACAGGAGCACAGATACGCAGTATTTT. This encodes CASSVDRSTDTQYF.

The chain joins TRBV6-1 to TRBJ2-1; D is unresolved. V was shortened by 5 bases and J by 6 bases, with 20 bases between the two germline ends. The CDR3 covers 16 residues. CDR1 MNHNS and CDR2 SASEGT come from the germline V gene. Written as DNA, the CDR3 is TGTGCCAGCAGTCCGAAGGGCCTCCATCTCCCCAATGAGCAGTTCTTC. It translates to CASSPKGLHLPNEQFF.

This clonotype was seen at least ten times. The chain links TRBV28 to TRBJ2-5; TRBD2 is a possible D gene (6 bases). The CDR3 is made up of 14 amino acids. From germline, CDR1 is MDHEN and CDR2 SYDVKM. Trimming shortened V by 6 bases and J by 5 bases, and 16 bases separated the two germline ends. The CDR3 coding sequence is TGTGCCAGCAGCCCAAGGGAGGAGGGTGAGACCCAGTACTTC. As protein: CASSPREEGETQYF.

DNA of the CDR3: TGTGCCAGCAGTCCTGACAGGGGGCCTAGGAGTATGAACACTGAAGCTTTCTTT. Its translation is CASSPDRGPRSMNTEAFF. The chain couples TRBV12-3 or TRBV12-4 to TRBJ1-1; 10 bases are a match to TRBD1. The ends lost 5 bases at V and 0 bases at J; junction bases unmatched: 12. The CDR3 runs 18 residues.

This clonotype was seen at least ten times. The gene calls are TRBV28 and TRBJ1-6; TRBD1 matches at 7 bases. V gave up 2 bases and J gave up 10 bases; unmatched junction bases: 8. The CDR3 is 15 amino acids. Per germline, CDR1 MDHEN and CDR2 SYDVKM. The CDR3 coding sequence is TGTGCCAGCAGTTTAGGACAGGCTCATGGGTCACCCCTCCACTTT. Protein sequence: CASSLGQAHGSPLHF.

This clonotype was picked up many times. V usage is TRBV30 and J usage is TRBJ2-7, with D perhaps TRBD1 (6 bases). Trimming removed 2 bases from V and 3 bases from J, with 14 bases in between. Per the germline V gene, CDR1 is GTSNPN and CDR2 is SVGIG (reference sequence). This CDR3 is built from 14 residues. CDR3 amino acids: CAWSPRDTIYEQYF. CDR3 DNA: TGTGCCTGGAGTCCCCGGGACACTATCTACGAGCAGTACTTC.

This clonotype was seen ten or more times. This chain joins TRBV11-2 and TRBJ2-3; D is perhaps TRBD1 or TRBD2 (6 bases each). Germline CDR1 reads SGHAT; CDR2 reads FQNNGV. The V end lost 4 bases, the J end lost 12 bases, and 14 bases lay between the germline ends. This CDR3 comprises 12 residues. CDR3 DNA sequence: TGTGCCAGCAGCTATGGGGGGCGCGTCCAGTATTTT. Protein product: CASSYGGRVQYF.

This clonotype was seen many times. The rearrangement joins TRBV12-3 or TRBV12-4 to TRBJ1-1; D possibly corresponds to TRBD1 (6 bases). Deletions cut 3 bases from V and 4 bases from J, with 21 bases between. CDR3 length equals 17 residues. This chain's CDR3 is CASSFSGAMGWGTEAFF. Here the CDR3 DNA reads TGTGCCAGCAGTTTCTCGGGGGCTATGGGTTGGGGCACTGAAGCTTTCTTT.

The CDR3 is CSARDRGTGYGYTF. CDR3 bases: TGCAGTGCTAGAGATCGTGGGACAGGATATGGCTACACCTTC. This sequence joins TRBV20-1 and TRBJ1-2, with TRBD1 identical over 8 bases. The CDR3 is 14 amino acids. The ends lost 0 bases at V and 5 bases at J; junction bases unmatched: 5. Germline assignment: CDR1 DFQATT and CDR2 SNEGSKA (reference sequence).

This clonotype appeared a few times. V is TRBV12-5 and J is TRBJ2-3; tentative D call: TRBD1 (6 bases). V was trimmed by 6 bases and J by 4 bases, leaving 17 bases between them. The CDR3 length is 15 residues. The V gene's germline CDR1 is LGHNT and CDR2 FRNRAP. The CDR3, as DNA: TGTGCTAGTGGCCTAAGCAGGGGAAGCGCAGATACGCAGTATTTT. This encodes CASGLSRGSADTQYF.

This clonotype was observed many times. This sequence joins TRBV28 and TRBJ1-5; 8 nucleotides align to TRBD1. The germline V gene has CDR1 MDHEN and CDR2 SYDVKM. This CDR3 spans 13 amino acids. The CDR3 sequence is CASRGRGWQPQHF. The CDR3 nucleotides are TGTGCATCCAGGGGGCGCGGGTGGCAGCCCCAGCATTTT.

This clonotype was seen at least ten times. The rearrangement joins TRBV28 to TRBJ2-7; the D is unclear. V gave up 2 bases and J gave up 3 bases, with 8 bases separating them. Germline lookup yields CDR1 MDHEN and CDR2 SYDVKM. This CDR3 has 13 residues. In nucleotides, the CDR3 is TGTGCCAGCAGTTTAGCCAGACACTACGAGCAGTACTTC. Translated: CASSLARHYEQYF.

In its sample, this clonotype was seen many times. The chain recombines TRBV2 with TRBJ2-3, with D possibly matching TRBD1 (5 bases). The CDR3 totals 14 residues. Germline values: CDR1 SNHLY, CDR2 FYNNEI. Trimming shortened V by 6 bases and J by 3 bases, and 13 bases separated the two germline ends. In DNA, the CDR3 is TGTGCCAGCAGATTCCGACAGACAACAGATACGCAGTATTTT. This encodes CASRFRQTTDTQYF.

In its sample, this clonotype was seen many times. The rearrangement links TRBV9 to TRBJ2-7; D remains ambiguous. Germline V gives CDR1 SGDLS, CDR2 YYNGEE. The CDR3 sequence is 13 residues long. V was clipped by 4 bases and J by 1 base, with 9 bases between them. The CDR3 nucleotides are TGTGCCAGCAGCCGTTGGGGTTCCTACGAGCAGTACTTC. Translated: CASSRWGSYEQYF.